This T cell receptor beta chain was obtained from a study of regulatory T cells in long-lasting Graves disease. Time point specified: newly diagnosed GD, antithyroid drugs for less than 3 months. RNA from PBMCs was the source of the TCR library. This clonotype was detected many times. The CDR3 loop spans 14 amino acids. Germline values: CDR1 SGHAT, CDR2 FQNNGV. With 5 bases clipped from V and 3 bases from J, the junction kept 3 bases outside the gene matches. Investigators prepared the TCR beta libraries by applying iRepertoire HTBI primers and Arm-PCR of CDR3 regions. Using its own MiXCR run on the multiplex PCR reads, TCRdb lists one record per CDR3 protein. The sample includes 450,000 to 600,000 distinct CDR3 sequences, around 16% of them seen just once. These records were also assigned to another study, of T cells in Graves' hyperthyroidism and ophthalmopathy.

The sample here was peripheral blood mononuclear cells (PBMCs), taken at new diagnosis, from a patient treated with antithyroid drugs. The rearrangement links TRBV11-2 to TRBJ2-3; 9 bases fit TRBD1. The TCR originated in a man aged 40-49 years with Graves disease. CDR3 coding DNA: TGTGCCAGCAGCACTGGGACAGGGACAGATACGCAGTATTTT. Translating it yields CASSTGTGTDTQYF. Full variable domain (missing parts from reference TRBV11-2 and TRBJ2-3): EAGVAQSPRYKIIEKRQSVAFWCNPISGHATLYWYQQILGQGPKLLIQFQNNGVVDDSQLPKDRFSAERLKGVDSTLKIQPAKLEDSAVYLCASSTGTGTDTQYFGPGTRLTVL.